These 9 T cell receptor beta chains came from one sample sequenced in a study of T cell responses to AZD1222 COVID-19 vaccine. The table came from immunoSEQ multiplex PCR; TCRdb's copy has only in-frame clones and leaves some out. The data hold around 150,000 clones, with 90% observed a single time. The material sequenced was peripheral blood, taken on day 0 of AZD1222 vaccination. The receptors here all came from an adult in good health.

The chain uses TRBV12-3 or TRBV12-4 and TRBJ2-3; D is uncertain. The CDR3 length is 12 residues. V was trimmed by 6 bases and J by 6 bases, leaving 10 bases between them. The CDR3 nucleotides are TGTGCCAGCAGCCAGTCCCGCGATACGCAGTATTTT. It translates to CASSQSRDTQYF.

This clone was counted a single time. The chain links TRBV27 to TRBJ2-7, with D perhaps matching TRBD2 (6 bases). This CDR3 region has 13 residues. Trimming removed 11 bases at V and 3 bases at J, with 17 bases between. From germline, CDR1 is MNHEY and CDR2 SMNVEV (reference sequence). This chain's CDR3 is CAGGLGRNYEQYF. As DNA, the CDR3 is TGTGCCGGGGGACTCGGCAGGAACTACGAGCAGTACTTC.

This clone was counted between two and nine times. The chain is built from TRBV24-1 and TRBJ2-2; perhaps D is TRBD1 or TRBD2 (5 bases each). The CDR3 is made up of 16 amino acids. Germline loops: CDR1 KGHDR, CDR2 SFDVKD. Trimming stripped 4 bases from V and 6 bases from J, with 17 bases between. CDR3 amino acids: CATSDWDRKGAGELFF. The DNA of the CDR3 is TGTGCCACCAGTGACTGGGACCGCAAAGGGGCCGGGGAGCTGTTTTTT.

The chain employs TRBV18 and TRBJ2-3; the match to TRBD1 covers 10 bases. V dropped 3 bases and J dropped 0; count of bases not matched to a gene: 9. The CDR3 extends over 18 amino acids. CDR1 is KGHSH and CDR2 is LQKENI in the germline V gene. This chain's CDR3 is CASSPPRTGGPSTDTQYF. CDR3 in DNA: TGTGCCAGCTCACCCCCGCGGACAGGGGGTCCAAGCACAGATACGCAGTATTTT.

The chain is built from TRBV19 and TRBJ1-1, with 8 positions matching TRBD1. The ends lost 1 base at V and 6 bases at J; junction bases unmatched: 10. Germline V CDR1 and CDR2: LNHDA, SQIVND (reference sequence). This CDR3 is built from 16 residues. CDR3 loop: CASSIGFGTGRSEAFF. The CDR3 nucleotides read TGTGCCAGTAGTATAGGGTTCGGGACAGGACGGTCTGAAGCTTTCTTT. The whole variable domain, remainder taken from reference TRBV19 and TRBJ1-1, is DGGITQSPKYLFRKEGQNVTLSCEQNLNHDAMYWYRQDPGQGLRLIYYSQIVNDFQKGDIAEGYSVSREKKESFPLTVTSAQKNPTAFYLCASSIGFGTGRSEAFFGQGTRLTVV.

The gene calls are TRBV19 and TRBJ1-6; TRBD1 agrees at 9 bases. Trimming cost V 5 bases and J 6 bases; bases outside gene matches: 5. CDR3 length: 15 amino acids. Germline assignment: CDR1 LNHDA and CDR2 SQIVND (reference sequence). This CDR3 reads CASSPGQGGNSPLHF. The CDR3 DNA sequence: TGTGCCAGTAGTCCGGGACAGGGCGGTAATTCACCCCTCCACTTT. Complete variable domain (other parts from reference TRBV19 and TRBJ1-6): DGGITQSPKYLFRKEGQNVTLSCEQNLNHDAMYWYRQDPGQGLRLIYYSQIVNDFQKGDIAEGYSVSREKKESFPLTVTSAQKNPTAFYLCASSPGQGGNSPLHFGNGTRLTVT.

The chain uses TRBV5-1 and TRBJ2-3, with D perhaps TRBD2 (7 bases). CDR1 SGHRS and CDR2 YFSETQ come from the germline V gene. The germline V and J ends were trimmed by 4 bases and 4 bases, with 19 bases remaining between them. There are 16 residues in the CDR3. For the CDR3, the DNA is TGCGCCAGCAGCCTGGAGGAGGGGGGGCCCTCAGATACGCAGTATTTT. Protein sequence: CASSLEEGGPSDTQYF.

The genes are TRBV6-5 and TRBJ1-2, with D unresolved. The CDR3 is 11 residues long. Trimming cost V 7 bases and J 8 bases, with 11 bases left between them. Germline V gene data show CDR1 as MNHEY and CDR2 as SVGAGI. The CDR3 DNA sequence: TGTGCCAGCACCATCCTGGGAGGCTACACCTTC. As protein: CASTILGGYTF.

The table lists this clone with a count of one. The rearrangement joins TRBV5-6 to TRBJ1-4; D is undetermined. The CDR3 totals 13 residues. V was pared by 1 base and J by 7 bases, with 8 bases between. CDR1 and CDR2 (germline): SGHDT, YYEEEE. Written as DNA, the CDR3 is TGTGCCAGCAGCTTGCCGGGCGGTGAAAAACTGTTTTTT. Translating it yields CASSLPGGEKLFF. The entire variable domain, with the rest obtained from reference TRBV5-6 and TRBJ1-4, is as follows: DAGVTQSPTHLIKTRGQQVTLRCSPKSGHDTVSWYQQALGQGPQFIFQYYEEEERQRGNFPDRFSGHQFPNYSSELNVNALLLGDSALYLCASSLPGGEKLFFGSGTQLSVL.